This TCR beta chain was identified during a study of immune evolution from preneoplasia to lung adenocarcinoma. Patient tissue came from resections in Japan or China, 2014–2017. H&E slides confirmed each diagnosis, reviewed by two pathologists independently. As concerns this clone: Its specificity is unknown.

The germline V gene has CDR1 MNHEY and CDR2 SVGAGI. The CDR3 totals 15 residues. V was trimmed by 4 bases and J by 4 bases, leaving 16 bases between them. General study results and limits: Normal lung had the highest top T cell clone frequencies. Later-stage lesions appeared to have more T cells, more diversity, less clonality.

The table came from immunoSEQ multiplex PCR; TCRdb's copy has only in-frame clones and leaves some out. In the table there are several thousand clones, around 80% of which are singletons. The TCR was taken from a person between 50 and 70 years old with lung adenocarcinoma. J is TRBJ1-2 and V is TRBV6-5; the D gene is possibly TRBD1 (6 bases). The sample comprised FFPE normal lung tissue adjacent to the tumor. The CDR3 loop reads CASSLRWGPGYGYTF. In DNA, the CDR3 is TGTGCCAGCAGTTTGCGCTGGGGGCCTGGCTATGGCTACACCTTC.